This T cell receptor (beta chain) appears in the sequencing data of a study of cytomegalovirus exposure and HLA in healthy donors. Study-level information: In terms of ancestry, the Caucasian-associated cluster contained 81% of the approximately 400 genotyped donors. Broader study findings: Previously analyzed data showed that most TCR beta V segments were productive at a frequency of about 90% or about 30%. In a later analysis, TCR association rates varied by HLA locus: DRB1 most, HLA-C fewest.

Vbeta (60) and Jbeta (13) primers were used in the PCR. The data were produced by immunoSEQ multiplex PCR, yet TCRdb's version contains in-frame clones alone and is incomplete. The table records 150,000 to 200,000 clones, around 87% of them present only once. This CDR3 is built from 16 residues. Germline V CDR1 and CDR2: MNHNS, SASEGT. The trim removed 2 bases at V and 2 bases at J, leaving 2 bases unmatched. To note about this clone: The target antigen is unknown.

The sample was PBMCs. J is TRBJ2-1 and V is TRBV6-1; 11 bases map to TRBD2. This receptor was taken from a woman aged 18-29 years in good health and CMV-seronegative. Written as DNA, the CDR3 is TGTGCCAGCAGTGAAAGACTAGCGGGGACCTACAATGAGCAGTTCTTC. This codes for CASSERLAGTYNEQFF.